The next 27 T cell receptor beta chains were all read from a single sample in a study of vaccination and CD4 T cells after COVID-19 (dated 2022 in TCRdb). The protocol used for the library was PCR. Sequencer: Illumina iSeq 100. DNA from cultured CD4+ T cells underwent TCR sequencing with the Oncomine TCR Beta short-read assay at the Johns Hopkins FTIC core. TCRdb trimmed the raw reads at Q25, called clones with MiXCR and kept productive beta chains. Rows are combined by CDR3 protein, so each entry shows the most common genes and DNA. The sample includes 15,000 to 20,000 distinct CDR3 sequences, with about half observed a single time. In total, the top ten clones hold roughly 4% of the sample. This sample's treatment or condition label indicates: approximately nine-day PBMC culture with coronavirus spike peptide pools or control peptides (ViraFEST assay). Antigen specificity for these receptors is unknown.

Specimen: CD4+ T cells from blood, cultured in vitro. These receptors originate from a human donor who had recovered from COVID-19.

This clonotype came up a few times. The chain employs TRBV30 and TRBJ1-2; D is ambiguous. The CDR3 spans 13 residues. The V gene's germline CDR1 is GTSNPN and CDR2 SVGIG (reference sequence). V was pared by 0 bases and J by 4 bases, with 9 bases between. The CDR3 nucleotides read TGTGCCTGGAGTGTGTCCAATCCCTATGGCTACACCTTC. Encoded protein: CAWSVSNPYGYTF.

This clonotype was detected once. The chain uses TRBV7-3 and TRBJ1-1; D is possibly TRBD1 (5 bases). Trimming removed 2 bases from V and 0 bases from J, with 10 bases in between. Germline CDR1 SGHTA, CDR2 FQGTGA. CDR3 length: 15 amino acids. In DNA form, the CDR3 reads TGTGCCAGCAGCTTAGGCAGGGTTTTGAACACTGAAGCTTTCTTT. The encoded protein is CASSLGRVLNTEAFF.

This clonotype showed up just a few times. The V call is TRBV15, the J call TRBJ2-5; 15 bases are a match to TRBD2. This CDR3 comprises 18 residues. CDR1 and CDR2 (germline): LNHNV, YYDKDF (reference sequence). The J segment lost 5 bases and the V segment lost 2 bases, leaving 9 bases of the junction unmatched. The CDR3 bases are TGTGCCACCAGCAGATCCCCGGGACTAGCGGGAGGCGTGGAGACCCAGTACTTC. Amino acids: CATSRSPGLAGGVETQYF. Supplemented by reference TRBV15 and TRBJ2-5, the full variable domain reads DAMVIQNPRYQVTQFGKPVTLSCSQTLNHNVMYWYQQKSSQAPKLLFHYYDKDFNNEADTPDNFQSRRPNTSFCFLDIRSPGLGDTAMYLCATSRSPGLAGGVETQYFGPGTRLLVL.

This clonotype was counted only a few times. J is TRBJ1-5 and V is TRBV6-2 or TRBV6-3, with a tentative D call TRBD1 (5 bases). CDR1 MNHEY and CDR2 SVGEGT come from the germline V gene. Trimming cost V 6 bases and J 3 bases, with 6 bases left between them. The CDR3 covers 12 residues. The CDR3 DNA sequence: TGTGCCAGCAGGGACACCAATCAGCCCCAGCATTTT. Its translation is CASRDTNQPQHF.

The J gene is TRBJ2-1, the V gene TRBV21-1; the listed D gene, TRBD2, was not tested against the DNA. TRBV21-1 is classified as a pseudogene. The CDR3 is 16 residues long. Written as DNA, the CDR3 is TGTGCCAGCAGCAACCCGGAGGACTACAGGTACAATGAGCAGTTCTTC. It translates to CASSNPEDYRYNEQFF.

The chain links TRBV10-3 to TRBJ1-6; unclear D gene. This CDR3 spans 14 amino acids. Trimming pared 7 bases from V and 7 bases from J, leaving 14 bases between. In germline, CDR1 is ENHRY, CDR2 SYGVKD. The CDR3 coding sequence is TGTGCCATCAAGGGTCCGGGGTTAAATTCACCCCTCCACTTT. This translates into CAIKGPGLNSPLHF.

This clonotype was seen a few times. The chain employs TRBV10-3 and TRBJ1-2, with a weak D call TRBD1 (5 bases). The germline V and J ends were trimmed by 10 bases and 2 bases, with 20 bases remaining between them. Germline V gene lookup returns CDR1 ENHRY and CDR2 SYGVKD. The CDR3 covers 15 residues. Here the CDR3 DNA reads TGTGCCACGACGCCCGCCATGGGACTCAACTATGGCTACACCTTC. This gives the protein CATTPAMGLNYGYTF.

This clonotype came up a few times. This sequence joins TRBV20-1 and TRBJ1-5; D ambiguous. Per the germline V gene, CDR1 is DFQATT and CDR2 is SNEGSKA (reference sequence). This CDR3 has 13 amino acids. Trimming left V 2 bases short and J 7 bases short, with 12 bases between. The CDR3 DNA follows: TGCAGTGCTAGACCGTCAGGCGGCCAGCCCCAGCATTTT. Translating gives CSARPSGGQPQHF.

There are a few counts of this clonotype. The gene calls are TRBV15 and TRBJ1-3; no reliable D call. This CDR3 region has 16 residues. Germline lookup yields CDR1 LNHNV and CDR2 YYDKDF (reference sequence). V lost 0 bases, J lost 4 bases, and 13 bases lay in between. CDR3 loop: CATSRDVGNSGNTIYF. The CDR3 coding sequence is TGTGCCACCAGCAGAGATGTGGGGAATTCGGGAAACACCATATATTTT.

CDR3: CASSLFAGPYNEQFF. The CDR3 DNA reads TGTGCCAGCAGCTTGTTTGCGGGGCCCTACAATGAGCAGTTCTTC. The J gene is TRBJ2-1, the V gene TRBV7-2; a possible D gene is TRBD2 (6 bases). Germline CDR1 and CDR2: SGHTA and FQGNSA. This CDR3 comprises 15 residues. V lost 3 bases, J lost 2 bases, and 11 bases lay in between.

V usage is TRBV7-9 and J usage is TRBJ2-1; 7 bases agree with TRBD1. In germline, CDR1 is SEHNR, CDR2 FQNEAQ (reference sequence). The CDR3 spans 15 residues. The V segment lost 2 bases and the J segment 9 bases; nucleotides outside the gene matches: 10. The CDR3 DNA reads TGTGCCAGCAGCTTACTGAACACAGGGGTGGGTGAGCAGTTCTTC. Protein: CASSLLNTGVGEQFF.

This clonotype was counted a single time. The CDR3 reads CASSAGGQSETQYF. In DNA, the CDR3 is TGTGCCAGCAGTGCCGGGGGACAGTCGGAGACCCAGTACTTC. V is TRBV12-3 or TRBV12-4 and J is TRBJ2-5; tentatively, D is TRBD1 (7 bases). Trimming took off 5 bases at V and 5 bases at J, with 15 bases between the two ends. The CDR3 has 14 residues.

The chain couples TRBV11-2 to TRBJ2-5; D possibly corresponds to TRBD2 (6 bases). The germline V and J ends were trimmed by 1 base and 4 bases, with 10 bases remaining between them. Germline V lookup: CDR1 SGHAT, CDR2 FQNNGV. The CDR3 runs to 14 residues. CDR3 bases: TGTGCCAGCAGCTTAGTGGGTAGCGGAGAGACCCAGTACTTC. The encoded protein is CASSLVGSGETQYF.

This clonotype was observed a single time. The chain combines TRBV4-3 with TRBJ2-3; D may be TRBD1 or TRBD2 (5 bases each). V was cut by 4 bases and J by 5 bases, with 19 bases left in between. CDR1 is LGHNA, CDR2 YSLEER, per germline. There are 16 residues in the CDR3. The CDR3 region has the DNA TGCGCCAGCAGCCGAGGACTTGGGGGTCGGGGAGATACGCAGTATTTT. Translation: CASSRGLGGRGDTQYF.

The table lists this clonotype with a few counts. The chain employs TRBV30 and TRBJ1-6; 10 positions agree with TRBD1. CDR1 is GTSNPN, CDR2 SVGIG, per germline (reference sequence). The CDR3 has 12 amino acids. With 5 bases clipped from V and 12 bases from J, the junction kept 4 bases outside the gene matches. CDR3 in amino acids: CAWGTGEKPLHF. CDR3 nucleotides: TGTGCCTGGGGGACAGGGGAGAAACCCCTCCACTTT.

The chain links TRBV30 to TRBJ1-6, with 7 bases that match TRBD1. This CDR3 has 13 residues. V lost 5 bases and J lost 8; bases outside the gene matches: 6. Germline V CDR1 and CDR2: GTSNPN, SVGIG (reference sequence). The CDR3 here is CAWERDRDSPLHF. The DNA for the CDR3 is TGTGCCTGGGAACGGGACAGAGATTCACCCCTCCACTTT.

The V and J genes are TRBV20-1 and TRBJ2-3; D possibly corresponds to TRBD1 (5 bases). Germline CDR1 reads DFQATT; CDR2 reads SNEGSKA (reference sequence). The CDR3 runs 13 residues. With 1 base removed from V and 1 base from J, the gap between germline ends came to 6 bases. In DNA form, the CDR3 reads TGCAGTGCTAGAGTAGGGGGCACAGATACGCAGTATTTT. Translation gives CSARVGGTDTQYF.

This rearrangement joins TRBV27 to TRBJ1-2, with 7 bases that match TRBD1. With V trimmed by 5 bases and J by 8 bases, 5 bases remained unmatched. The CDR3 contains 12 residues. Germline V lookup: CDR1 MNHEY, CDR2 SMNVEV (reference sequence). For the CDR3, the DNA is TGTGCCAGCAGTCCCAGGGGGAGGGGCTACACCTTC. Amino acid sequence: CASSPRGRGYTF.

This chain joins TRBV7-2 and TRBJ1-2; the match to TRBD1 covers 8 bases. The CDR3 runs to 15 residues. The germline V gene has CDR1 SGHTA and CDR2 FQGNSA. The V segment lost 4 bases and the J segment 5 bases; nucleotides outside the gene matches: 9. The CDR3 DNA sequence: TGTGCCAGCAGCTCGTTTCGGACAGGGAGTTATGGCTACACCTTC. Its translation: CASSSFRTGSYGYTF.

In this sample, this clonotype turned up a few times. The chain employs TRBV12-3 or TRBV12-4 and TRBJ1-2; TRBD1 matches 9 bases. The CDR3 contains 14 residues. The V and J ends lost 6 bases and 5 bases, in that order; junction bases with no gene match: 7. Here the CDR3 reads CASSAVTGGYGYTF. In DNA, the CDR3 is TGTGCCAGCAGCGCTGTGACAGGGGGGTATGGCTACACCTTC.

V gene TRBV4-3 combines with J gene TRBJ2-5, with no clear D. Germline CDR1 LGHNA, CDR2 YSLEER. The germline V and J ends were trimmed by 1 base and 1 base, with 10 bases remaining between them. CDR3 length: 15 amino acids. The CDR3 region has the DNA TGCGCCAGCAGCCAAGGAGGAAGCGCCCAAGAGACCCAGTACTTC. Amino acid sequence: CASSQGGSAQETQYF.

V usage is TRBV12-3 or TRBV12-4 and J usage is TRBJ2-5, with 14 bases fitting TRBD2. V lost 2 bases to trimming and J lost 5 bases; unmatched junction nucleotides: 16. The CDR3 loop spans 20 amino acids. CDR3 nucleotides: TGTGCCAGCAGTTTAAGTCAGGGACTAGCGGGGGTCCTAAACGGGGAGACCCAGTACTTC. Translated: CASSLSQGLAGVLNGETQYF.

This chain links TRBV27 with TRBJ2-1, with unresolved D. Germline CDR1 is MNHEY and CDR2 is SMNVEV (reference sequence). V lost 9 bases and J lost 6, with 9 bases in between. The CDR3 sequence is 11 residues long. In DNA form, the CDR3 reads TGTGCCAGTAGTAGTGGCAATGAGCAGTTCTTC. Protein product: CASSSGNEQFF.

The chain links TRBV6-2 or TRBV6-3 to TRBJ2-3; D perhaps matches TRBD2 (5 bases). The CDR3 runs 12 residues. V was pared by 9 bases and J by 4 bases, with 11 bases between. Germline CDR1 reads MNHEY; CDR2 reads SVGEGT. Here the CDR3 reads CASRDSPDTQYF. The CDR3, as DNA: TGTGCCAGTCGGGATTCTCCAGATACGCAGTATTTT.

The CDR3 DNA is TGTGCCAGCAGTTTAAAGGCAGGGACTGGCTGGTACTTC. Its protein is CASSLKAGTGWYF. The chain joins TRBV6-5 to TRBJ2-7; TRBD2 might be the D (6 bases). The germline gives CDR1 MNHEY, CDR2 SVGAGI. The CDR3 covers 13 residues. V lost 4 bases and J 12 bases, leaving 19 bases between the germline ends.

The chain recombines TRBV6-1 with TRBJ1-3; unclear D gene. The CDR3 contains 14 residues. Germline V CDR1 and CDR2: MNHNS, SASEGT. The V and J ends lost 3 bases and 0 bases respectively, with 6 bases between them. This CDR3 is CASSESSSGNTIYF. In nucleotides, the CDR3 is TGTGCCAGCAGTGAGAGTAGCTCTGGAAACACCATATATTTT.

The gene calls are TRBV6-1 and TRBJ2-6, with D tentatively TRBD2 (6 bases). This CDR3 comprises 17 residues. V lost 7 bases, J lost 4 bases, and 20 bases lay in between. In germline, CDR1 is MNHNS, CDR2 SASEGT. The CDR3 coding sequence is TGTGCCAGCATCCCGGGACGGGGGACGACCGGGGCCAACGTCCTGACTTTC. This sequence encodes CASIPGRGTTGANVLTF.